The 17 T cell receptor beta chains below were found in one sample sequenced in a study of shared clonotypes between healthy human individuals. Sequencing used immunoSEQ multiplex PCR; TCRdb keeps in-frame clones, though not all of them. Here the sample spans around 2.5 million clones, roughly 93% being singletons. Sequences were obtained from naive CD4+ T cells from PBMCs. Subset denoted: CD45RA+ positively selected. All receptors come from a man younger than 35 in good health. Some clones in this sample may be carry-over from other donors' samples.

In this sample, this clone turned up once. V is TRBV7-3 and J is TRBJ2-2; the match to TRBD1 covers 9 bases. Unmatched junction bases numbered 11, after V lost 5 bases and J lost 7 bases. The CDR3 loop spans 16 amino acids. Germline CDR1 and CDR2: SGHTA and FQGTGA. CDR3 residues: CASSPNRGLNGGELFF. CDR3 sequence (DNA): TGTGCCAGCAGCCCAAACAGGGGGCTTAACGGCGGGGAGCTGTTTTTT.

This clone showed up just once. DNA for the CDR3: TGTGCCAGCCCACCCAAAAGTGGCTACACCTTC. Protein sequence: CASPPKSGYTF. The chain combines TRBV9 with TRBJ1-2, with D uncertain. Trimming left V 7 bases short and J 7 bases short, with 11 bases between. The length of the CDR3 is 11 residues. Germline loops: CDR1 SGDLS, CDR2 YYNGEE.

This chain joins TRBV7-2 and TRBJ2-2; D not resolved. The CDR3 has 15 residues. The germline V gene has CDR1 SGHTA and CDR2 FQGNSA. V gave up 2 bases and J gave up 6 bases, with 13 bases separating them. Here the CDR3 reads CASSLRRLRPGELFF. The CDR3 DNA follows: TGTGCCAGCAGCTTACGGCGATTGCGGCCCGGGGAGCTGTTTTTT.

The rearrangement joins TRBV18 to TRBJ2-5; the match to TRBD2 covers 11 bases. The germline CDR1 and CDR2 sequences are KGHSH and LQKENI. After removal of 1 base from V and 5 bases from J, the junction contained 6 bases not matched to a gene. The CDR3 covers 16 residues. The CDR3 region has the DNA TGTGCCAGCTCACCACTAGCGGGAGGGCCCGCGGAGACCCAGTACTTC. Encoded protein: CASSPLAGGPAETQYF.

The J gene is TRBJ2-7, the V gene TRBV18, with D maybe TRBD1 (5 bases). Trimming took 6 bases from V and 3 from J, leaving 18 bases between them. Per germline, CDR1 KGHSH and CDR2 LQKENI. This CDR3 region has 15 residues. DNA of the CDR3: TGTGCCAGCTCCCCGATGGGGTCAGGGTACTACGAGCAGTACTTC. It encodes CASSPMGSGYYEQYF.

The chain employs TRBV7-7 and TRBJ2-5; tentative D call: TRBD1 (5 bases). The CDR3 has 15 residues. In germline, CDR1 is SSHAT, CDR2 FNYEAQ (reference sequence). The V and J ends lost 1 base and 6 bases respectively, with 15 bases between them. CDR3 residues: CASSLEDSPVKTQYF. In DNA, the CDR3 is TGTGCCAGCAGCTTAGAAGACAGTCCGGTGAAGACCCAGTACTTC. The variable domain in full, with the rest retrieved from reference TRBV7-7 and TRBJ2-5, is GAGVSQSPRYKVTKRGQDVTLRCDPISSHATLYWYQQALGQGPEFLTYFNYEAQPDKSGLPSDRFSAERPEGSISTLTIQRTEQRDSAMYRCASSLEDSPVKTQYFGPGTRLLVL.

V is TRBV5-1 and J is TRBJ2-5, with D perhaps matching TRBD2 (5 bases). Trimming pared 1 base from V and 5 bases from J, leaving 15 bases between. There are 15 residues in the CDR3. Germline CDR1 and CDR2: SGHRS and YFSETQ. Written as DNA, the CDR3 is TGCGCCAGCAGCTTGTCCCAGGACTCGAGGGAGACCCAGTACTTC. As protein: CASSLSQDSRETQYF.

Only one count was recorded for this clone. The chain joins TRBV10-3 to TRBJ2-5; D not resolved. This CDR3 is 13 amino acids long. Germline CDR1 ENHRY, CDR2 SYGVKD. The V end was cut by 2 bases, the J end by 5 bases, with 9 bases between. Here the CDR3 DNA reads TGTGCCATCAGTGAGGGAGTGGGGGAGACCCAGTACTTC. The encoded protein is CAISEGVGETQYF.

The chain employs TRBV7-2 and TRBJ2-3; 8 bases match TRBD1. Germline V CDR1 and CDR2: SGHTA, FQGNSA. The junction had 11 bases not matched to a gene; V was cut back by 2 bases and J by 4 bases. The CDR3 is 17 residues long. CDR3 protein: CASSLYNLQGAADTQYF. CDR3 bases: TGTGCCAGCAGCTTATATAATCTGCAGGGGGCTGCAGATACGCAGTATTTT.

For this clone: Because the CDR3's place on the DNA is in doubt, the DNA is left out and the CDR3 is given as listed by TCRdb. The rearrangement joins TRBV27 to TRBJ1-1; TRBD1, the table's D call, was not compared with the DNA. Including both end residues, the CDR3 is 14 amino acids long. CDR1 is MNHEY, CDR2 SMNVEV, per germline (reference sequence). The CDR3 spells CASFLWGLNTEAFF.

The chain links TRBV7-3 to TRBJ1-2; possible D gene TRBD1, 5 bases. Germline V lookup: CDR1 SGHTA, CDR2 FQGTGA. The CDR3 runs 13 residues. The ends were cut back, 1 base at V and 10 bases at J, with 13 bases in the middle. The chain's CDR3 is CASSLSVGAPYTF. The DNA of the CDR3 is TGTGCCAGCAGCTTAAGTGTAGGGGCGCCCTACACCTTC.

V is TRBV2 and J is TRBJ1-1; a weak D match, TRBD1 (6 bases). There are 17 residues in the CDR3. CDR1 SNHLY and CDR2 FYNNEI come from the germline V gene. Trimming took off 7 bases at V and 2 bases at J, with 23 bases between the two ends. In DNA form, the CDR3 reads TGTGCCAGCAATCCCCTTCTCGTTACAGGGAGTAACACTGAAGCTTTCTTT. This translates into CASNPLLVTGSNTEAFF.

This chain links TRBV6-5 with TRBJ2-3; D might be TRBD2 (6 bases). The ends were cut back, 0 bases at V and 13 bases at J, with 14 bases in the middle. The CDR3 is made up of 13 amino acids. The germline V gene encodes CDR1 MNHEY and CDR2 SVGAGI. This chain's CDR3 is CASSYSGGRTEYF. The CDR3 region has the DNA TGTGCCAGCAGTTACTCGGGGGGACGCACGGAGTATTTT.

The rearrangement uses TRBV7-9 and TRBJ2-7; 9 bases are a match to TRBD2. The V gene's germline CDR1 is SEHNR and CDR2 FQNEAQ (reference sequence). V dropped 8 bases and J dropped 3; count of bases not matched to a gene: 8. This CDR3 is built from 14 residues. The CDR3 region is CASGVAGENYEQYF. DNA of the CDR3: TGTGCCAGCGGCGTAGCGGGAGAAAACTACGAGCAGTACTTC.

The chain combines TRBV5-1 with TRBJ2-7, with 9 positions matching TRBD1. CDR3 length: 14 amino acids. V lost 6 bases to trimming and J lost 5 bases; unmatched junction nucleotides: 9. From germline, CDR1 is SGHRS and CDR2 YFSETQ. The CDR3 DNA sequence: TGCGCCAGCACGGACGGAACAGGGGGCCACGAGCAGTACTTC. Protein sequence: CASTDGTGGHEQYF. Variable domain in full (rest from reference TRBV5-1 and TRBJ2-7): KAGVTQTPRYLIKTRGQQVTLSCSPISGHRSVSWYQQTPGQGLQFLFEYFSETQRNKGNFPGRFSGRQFSNSRSEMNVSTLELGDSALYLCASTDGTGGHEQYFGPGTRLTVT.

The chain uses TRBV18 and TRBJ1-6, with 8 bases that match TRBD1. In germline, CDR1 is KGHSH, CDR2 LQKENI. This CDR3 has 16 amino acids. V was clipped by 3 bases and J by 10 bases; unmatched bases: 11. The CDR3 reads CASSPSGQGSGSPLHF. CDR3 coding DNA: TGTGCCAGCTCACCTAGCGGACAGGGCTCAGGATCACCCCTCCACTTT.

The rearrangement links TRBV4-3 to TRBJ2-7; maybe TRBD2 (6 bases). Germline-derived CDR1 and CDR2 are LGHNA and YSLEER. This CDR3 comprises 18 residues. With 4 bases removed from V and 0 bases from J, the gap between germline ends came to 22 bases. The CDR3, as DNA: TGCGCCAGCAGCCCCAACCTGGAGGGGCAGGACCTCTCCTACGAGCAGTACTTC. Amino acids: CASSPNLEGQDLSYEQYF.